Presented here are 22 T cell receptor beta chains from one specimen sequenced in a study of cytomegalovirus exposure and HLA in healthy donors. Method: immunoSEQ multiplex PCR; TCRdb's copy keeps in-frame clones and lacks some. The sample records hundreds of thousands of clones, approximately 87% being singletons. Specimen: PBMCs. These receptors were collected from a woman under 30 in good health and CMV-seronegative.

The V gene is TRBV5-6, the J gene TRBJ1-1; D ambiguous. The CDR3 totals 15 residues. Trimming took off 3 bases at V and 1 base at J, with 13 bases between the two ends. Germline lookup yields CDR1 SGHDT and CDR2 YYEEEE. For the CDR3, the DNA is TGTGCCAGCAGCTATTGGGCCACCCCGAACACTGAAGCTTTCTTT. Its protein product is CASSYWATPNTEAFF.

The CDR3 is CASSSHTGNSPLHF. The CDR3 nucleotides read TGTGCCAGCAGCTCGCACACAGGGAATTCACCCCTCCACTTT. The chain links TRBV11-2 to TRBJ1-6; the D gene is possibly TRBD1 (6 bases). Germline assignment: CDR1 SGHAT and CDR2 FQNNGV. V shed 4 bases and J shed 7 bases, with 11 bases lying between them. This CDR3 has 14 residues.

The CDR3 nucleotides read TGTGCCAGCAGCGTAAATAGGGGTGAAGGAAACACCATATATTTT. Translating gives CASSVNRGEGNTIYF. V is TRBV9 and J is TRBJ1-3, with D tentatively TRBD1 (5 bases). V was trimmed by 1 base and J by 4 bases, leaving 12 bases between them. This CDR3 comprises 15 residues. Germline V gives CDR1 SGDLS, CDR2 YYNGEE.

The chain is built from TRBV6-1 and TRBJ1-2, with no clear D. The germline V and J ends were trimmed by 3 bases and 8 bases, with 13 bases remaining between them. The CDR3 totals 13 residues. The V gene's germline CDR1 is MNHNS and CDR2 SASEGT. CDR3 amino acids: CASSEPGKGGYTF. CDR3 DNA sequence: TGTGCCAGCAGTGAGCCGGGCAAGGGCGGCTACACCTTC.

This clone was seen only a few times. The rearrangement joins TRBV11-1 to TRBJ1-2; tentative D call: TRBD1 (5 bases). V gave up 5 bases and J gave up 3 bases, with 10 bases separating them. This CDR3 spans 13 amino acids. Looked up from germline, CDR1 is SGHAT and CDR2 is FQDESV (reference sequence). CDR3 DNA: TGTGCCAGCAGCCAGGGACGAGACTATGGCTACACCTTC. Translated: CASSQGRDYGYTF.

This chain uses TRBV5-1 with TRBJ2-7; 8 bases line up with TRBD2. J lost 4 bases, V lost 4 bases, and 10 bases had no gene match. CDR1 and CDR2 from the germline V gene are SGHRS and YFSETQ. This CDR3 region has 15 residues. In nucleotides, the CDR3 is TGCGCCAGCAGCCGTGCCAGCGGGAGTGGGTACGAGCAGTACTTC. Amino acids: CASSRASGSGYEQYF.

Only one count was recorded for this clone. The V and J genes are TRBV9 and TRBJ2-1, with 10 bases that match TRBD1. CDR1 and CDR2 from the germline V gene are SGDLS and YYNGEE. V lost 3 bases and J lost 7; bases outside the gene matches: 10. This CDR3 has 16 residues. CDR3 in DNA: TGTGCCAGCAGCGCCTACTCCATGGACAGGGGGAATGAGCAGTTCTTC. As protein: CASSAYSMDRGNEQFF.

In this sample, this clone turned up once. The chain has TRBV6-5 and TRBJ1-2; 9 positions agree with TRBD1. With V trimmed by 0 bases and J by 4 bases, 0 bases remained unmatched. Germline CDR1 MNHEY, CDR2 SVGAGI. The CDR3 has 14 residues. The CDR3: CASSYSTGGYGYTF. As DNA, the CDR3 is TGTGCCAGCAGTTACTCGACAGGGGGCTATGGCTACACCTTC.

The chain combines TRBV5-1 with TRBJ1-1; D is unclear. The V end lost 3 bases, the J end lost 2 bases, and 14 bases lay between the germline ends. Germline-derived CDR1 and CDR2 are SGHRS and YFSETQ. This CDR3 contains 15 residues. CDR3 sequence: CASSSTLYVNTEAFF. In DNA form, the CDR3 reads TGCGCCAGCAGCTCCACCCTGTACGTTAACACTGAAGCTTTCTTT. The variable domain in full, with the rest retrieved from reference TRBV5-1 and TRBJ1-1, is KAGVTQTPRYLIKTRGQQVTLSCSPISGHRSVSWYQQTPGQGLQFLFEYFSETQRNKGNFPGRFSGRQFSNSRSEMNVSTLELGDSALYLCASSSTLYVNTEAFFGQGTRLTVV.

The chain links TRBV4-1 to TRBJ1-2, with TRBD1 matching over 7 bases. This CDR3 region has 15 residues. Germline V CDR1 and CDR2: MGHRA, YSYEKL. Unmatched junction bases numbered 11, after V lost 3 bases and J lost 7 bases. Here the CDR3 reads CASSHAGQEFIGYTF. CDR3 DNA sequence: TGCGCCAGCAGCCATGCCGGACAGGAGTTTATTGGCTACACCTTC.

The genes are TRBV2 and TRBJ2-7, with a weak D call TRBD2 (5 bases). The CDR3 is made up of 14 amino acids. Trimming removed 4 bases from V and 0 bases from J, with 10 bases in between. CDR1 is SNHLY and CDR2 is FYNNEI in the germline V gene. The CDR3: CASSVSGYSYEQYF. The CDR3 nucleotides are TGTGCCAGCAGTGTGAGCGGATACTCCTACGAGCAGTACTTC.

This clone appeared once. The V and J genes are TRBV10-2 and TRBJ1-1; D might be TRBD1 (5 bases). Germline V gene lookup returns CDR1 WSHSY and CDR2 SAAADI. Trimming took off 2 bases at V and 6 bases at J, with 22 bases between the two ends. The CDR3 is 17 residues long. The CDR3 DNA reads as TGCGCCAGCAGTGAGCGCAGGGTAGAATTTGGGTCTTCTGAAGCTTTCTTT. Amino acid sequence: CASSERRVEFGSSEAFF.

This chain connects TRBV15 to TRBJ1-5; TRBD1 might be the D (5 bases). The CDR3 runs to 17 residues. Between the trimmed V and J ends, which lost 3 bases and 3 bases, there was a span of 18 bases. Germline assignment: CDR1 LNHNV and CDR2 YYDKDF (reference sequence). Here the CDR3 DNA reads TGTGCCACCAGCAGGGGGAAAAACAGGAATCTCAATCAGCCCCAGCATTTT. As protein: CATSRGKNRNLNQPQHF.

The chain joins TRBV21-1 to TRBJ2-7; the table calls TRBD1, which could not be checked here. TRBV21-1 is shown as a pseudogene. This CDR3 has 14 amino acids. The CDR3, as DNA: TGTGCCAGCATCAGGACAGGGCCCTCCTACGAGCAGTACTTC. Translating it yields CASIRTGPSYEQYF.

The chain employs TRBV5-1 and TRBJ1-1; 7 bases match TRBD1. Germline V gives CDR1 SGHRS, CDR2 YFSETQ. V lost 5 bases and J lost 5; bases outside the gene matches: 12. This CDR3 is built from 15 residues. CDR3 sequence: CASSWDSQTGTEAFF. The CDR3 DNA reads TGCGCCAGCAGTTGGGACAGCCAAACGGGGACTGAAGCTTTCTTT. The full variable domain, in which reference TRBV5-1 and TRBJ1-1 provide the parts outside the CDR3, is KAGVTQTPRYLIKTRGQQVTLSCSPISGHRSVSWYQQTPGQGLQFLFEYFSETQRNKGNFPGRFSGRQFSNSRSEMNVSTLELGDSALYLCASSWDSQTGTEAFFGQGTRLTVV.

The V gene is TRBV5-1, the J gene TRBJ2-1; D is unclear. CDR1 and CDR2 from the germline V gene are SGHRS and YFSETQ. This CDR3 contains 15 residues. Trimming stripped 4 bases from V and 8 bases from J, with 19 bases between. The CDR3: CASSPSSALDDEQFF. The CDR3 bases are TGCGCCAGCAGCCCCTCGTCCGCGCTGGATGATGAGCAGTTCTTC.

In its sample, this clone was seen a few times. The chain links TRBV27 to TRBJ2-2; 11 bases are shared with TRBD1. After removal of 8 bases from V and 7 bases from J, the junction contained 6 bases not matched to a gene. The germline CDR1 and CDR2 sequences are MNHEY and SMNVEV (reference sequence). CDR3 length equals 14 residues. The CDR3 reads CASERTGGLGELFF. The CDR3 DNA follows: TGTGCCAGCGAAAGGACAGGGGGCCTCGGGGAGCTGTTTTTT.

The V and J genes are TRBV11-2 and TRBJ1-2; tentative D call: TRBD1 (6 bases). The V and J ends lost 0 bases and 8 bases respectively, with 19 bases between them. Germline CDR1 SGHAT, CDR2 FQNNGV. The CDR3 covers 16 residues. CDR3 nucleotides: TGTGCCAGCAGCTTAGATCCGCAGGGGACGGCGGGGGGCTACACCTTC. This codes for CASSLDPQGTAGGYTF.

The CDR3 coding sequence is TGCGCCAGCAGCCATCCCGGGACGGCAAGTTCCTACGAGCAGTACTTC. Translation: CASSHPGTASSYEQYF. The V and J genes are TRBV4-1 and TRBJ2-7; D may be TRBD1 or TRBD2 (5 bases each). Germline CDR1 is MGHRA and CDR2 is YSYEKL. This CDR3 is 16 amino acids long. The germline V and J ends were trimmed by 3 bases and 1 base, with 16 bases remaining between them.

This clone came up once. The rearrangement uses TRBV7-9 and TRBJ1-2; possible D gene TRBD1, 6 bases. Germline V gene sequence: CDR1 SEHNR, CDR2 FQNEAQ (reference sequence). V dropped 1 base and J dropped 5 bases, with 14 bases sitting between them. The CDR3 runs 15 residues. The CDR3 nucleotides are TGTGCCAGCAGCTTAGACGAACAGGGAGAATATGGCTACACCTTC. Translation gives CASSLDEQGEYGYTF.

The chain employs TRBV28 and TRBJ2-3; D not certain. The germline V and J ends were trimmed by 4 bases and 2 bases, with 16 bases remaining between them. The CDR3 runs to 16 residues. Per germline, CDR1 MDHEN and CDR2 SYDVKM. The CDR3 sequence is CASSYVMGGNTDTQYF. CDR3 nucleotides: TGTGCCAGCAGTTACGTTATGGGCGGAAACACAGATACGCAGTATTTT.

The CDR3 protein is CASSLGANTEAFF. The CDR3 DNA is TGTGCCAGCAGTTTAGGAGCGAACACTGAAGCTTTCTTT. This chain uses TRBV27 with TRBJ1-1, with no clear D. V was pared by 2 bases and J by 1 base, with 5 bases between. The CDR3 consists of 13 residues. CDR1 is MNHEY, CDR2 SMNVEV, per germline (reference sequence).